One sample yielded the 26 T cell receptor beta chains listed below, sequenced in a study of T cells in Graves' hyperthyroidism and ophthalmopathy. Amplified TCR beta CDR3 regions came from RNA transcripts. The primer set for the first-round RT-PCR of the TCR CDR3 was HTBI. TCRdb used MiXCR to reprocess the multiplex PCR reads, holding one entry per CDR3 protein. Here the sample spans about 680,000 distinct CDR3 sequences, 35% being singletons. Sample: blood. The receptor set was obtained from a woman between 35 and 50 years old with Graves' hyperthyroidism.

This clonotype is a singleton in its sample. The CDR3 DNA is TGTGCCAGCAGCTACCAGTCGAACACTGAAGCTTTCTTT. Translated, it gives CASSYQSNTEAFF. This chain links TRBV7-9 with TRBJ1-1; D remains unclear. This CDR3 is 13 amino acids long. Germline lookup yields CDR1 SEHNR and CDR2 FQNEAQ (reference sequence). The V end lost 4 bases, the J end lost 1 base, and 7 bases lay between the germline ends. The whole variable domain, remainder taken from reference TRBV7-9 and TRBJ1-1, is DTGVSQNPRHKITKRGQNVTFRCDPISEHNRLYWYRQTLGQGPEFLTYFQNEAQLEKSRLLSDRFSAERPKGSFSTLEIQRTEQGDSAMYLCASSYQSNTEAFFGQGTRLTVV.

The rearrangement links TRBV7-9 to TRBJ2-3; D is unresolved. The CDR3 totals 13 residues. V lost 8 bases and J 10 bases, leaving 19 bases between the germline ends. The germline V gene has CDR1 SEHNR and CDR2 FQNEAQ (reference sequence). The CDR3 DNA follows: TGTGCCAGCGGCCCCGAAGGCGAGTTGTCGCAGTATTTT. Its protein product is CASGPEGELSQYF.

V usage is TRBV11-1 and J usage is TRBJ1-4, with D maybe TRBD1 (5 bases). Germline CDR1 reads SGHAT; CDR2 reads FQDESV (reference sequence). The V end lost 3 bases, the J end lost 11 bases, and 13 bases lay between the germline ends. The CDR3 contains 13 residues. The CDR3 here is CASSFRGGLKLFF. CDR3 DNA: TGTGCCAGCAGCTTTAGGGGAGGGCTGAAACTGTTTTTT.

This sequence joins TRBV3-1 and TRBJ1-6; D gene ambiguous. Trimming left V 4 bases short and J 0 bases short, with 13 bases between. Germline V gene sequence: CDR1 LGHDT, CDR2 YNNKEL (reference sequence). CDR3 length equals 17 residues. CDR3: CASSPPREVSYNSPLHF. CDR3 DNA: TGTGCCAGCAGCCCTCCCCGGGAGGTCTCCTATAATTCACCCCTCCACTTT. Filled out from reference TRBV3-1 and TRBJ1-6, the complete variable domain reads DTAVSQTPKYLVTQMGNDKSIKCEQNLGHDTMYWYKQDSKKFLKIMFSYNNKELIINETVPNRFSPKSPDKAHLNLHINSLELGDSAVYFCASSPPREVSYNSPLHFGNGTRLTVT.

The table lists this clonotype with a count of one. The chain combines TRBV7-6 with TRBJ2-2; D tentatively reads TRBD1 or TRBD2 (6 bases each). CDR3 length: 17 residues. The V end lost 5 bases, the J end lost 1 base, and 17 bases lay between the germline ends. CDR1 is SGHVS and CDR2 is FNYEAQ in the germline V gene. Here the CDR3 DNA reads TGTGCCAGCAGCCAAGATCGGGGGACATGGAACACCGGGGAGCTGTTTTTT. Protein sequence: CASSQDRGTWNTGELFF.

In this sample, this clonotype turned up many times. V is TRBV2 and J is TRBJ2-2; D may be TRBD1 (5 bases). V gave up 6 bases and J gave up 2 bases, with 10 bases separating them. This CDR3 is 14 amino acids long. Germline V CDR1 and CDR2: SNHLY, FYNNEI. Here the CDR3 reads CASSLTVNTGELFF. CDR3 bases: TGTGCCAGCAGCTTGACAGTCAACACCGGGGAGCTGTTTTTT.

This clonotype occurred once. The rearrangement joins TRBV19 to TRBJ1-2; TRBD1 is a possible D gene (5 bases). The V end lost 6 bases, the J end lost 4 bases, and 21 bases lay between the germline ends. Germline CDR1 LNHDA, CDR2 SQIVND (reference sequence). CDR3 length: 16 amino acids. The CDR3 bases are TGTGCCAGTAGCCTATTAAGTGGCCAGGGCTCCTATGGCTACACCTTC. Translation gives CASSLLSGQGSYGYTF.

This chain joins TRBV28 and TRBJ1-2; D call uncertain. The CDR3 runs to 15 residues. V was clipped by 7 bases and J by 0 bases, with 15 bases between them. Germline-derived CDR1 and CDR2 are MDHEN and SYDVKM. The CDR3 region has the DNA TGTGCCAGCACCCAATGGCCCGGCACTAACTATGGCTACACCTTC. Its protein product is CASTQWPGTNYGYTF.

This clonotype was found many times. This chain connects TRBV6-1 to TRBJ1-2, with D unclear. The CDR3 loop spans 13 amino acids. Trimming left V 6 bases short and J 1 base short, with 9 bases between. The germline gives CDR1 MNHNS, CDR2 SASEGT. The CDR3 coding sequence is TGTGCCAGCAGCCCCCGGGGTAACTATGGCTACACCTTC. Amino acids: CASSPRGNYGYTF.

This clonotype occurred a few times. The V and J genes are TRBV6-1 and TRBJ1-5, with TRBD1 matching over 7 bases. The CDR3 contains 15 residues. Germline assignment: CDR1 MNHNS and CDR2 SASEGT. Trimming took 3 bases from V and 6 from J; bases not matched to a gene: 8. The CDR3: CASSDLGGASQPQHF. The DNA of the CDR3 is TGTGCCAGCAGTGATTTAGGGGGCGCAAGTCAGCCCCAGCATTTT.

This clonotype was observed at least ten times. Here the CDR3 DNA reads TGTGCCAGCAGCGATCGGGGAGGGGATGGACCCCAGCATTTT. It encodes CASSDRGGDGPQHF. The chain recombines TRBV2 with TRBJ1-5; tentatively, D is TRBD1 (5 bases). The CDR3 is 14 amino acids. CDR1 and CDR2 from the germline V gene are SNHLY and FYNNEI. Trimming stripped 6 bases from V and 10 bases from J, with 19 bases between.

This clonotype has a count of ten or more. This sequence joins TRBV7-9 and TRBJ1-6, with TRBD1 as a possible D gene (5 bases). Trimming pared 4 bases from V and 7 bases from J, leaving 5 bases between. The CDR3 sequence is 12 residues long. Per germline, CDR1 SEHNR and CDR2 FQNEAQ (reference sequence). The CDR3 DNA follows: TGTGCCAGCAGCTGGGGGAATTCACCCCTCCACTTT. The encoded protein is CASSWGNSPLHF.

A few counts support this clonotype. This chain uses TRBV15 with TRBJ1-2; a possible D gene is TRBD1 (5 bases). CDR3 length equals 15 residues. Germline assignment: CDR1 LNHNV and CDR2 YYDKDF (reference sequence). V lost 3 bases, J lost 3 bases, and 14 bases lay in between. CDR3 protein: CATSSQGVRDYGYTF. The CDR3 nucleotides read TGTGCCACCAGCAGCCAAGGGGTCCGAGACTATGGCTACACCTTC.

The J gene is TRBJ2-5, the V gene TRBV2, with 7 nucleotides matching TRBD2. This CDR3 spans 15 amino acids. V shed 6 bases and J 5 bases; nucleotides not matched to a gene: 12. Germline V gene data show CDR1 as SNHLY and CDR2 as FYNNEI. The CDR3 spells CASSLRSGAGETQYF. CDR3 coding DNA: TGTGCCAGCAGCCTACGTTCGGGAGCGGGGGAGACCCAGTACTTC.

This clonotype was seen many times. V is TRBV2 and J is TRBJ2-5; 9 bases agree with TRBD2. CDR1 is SNHLY and CDR2 is FYNNEI in the germline V gene. V shed 6 bases and J 1 base; nucleotides not matched to a gene: 3. The length of the CDR3 is 14 residues. The CDR3 reads CASRVSGSQETQYF. In DNA form, the CDR3 reads TGTGCCAGCAGGGTTAGCGGGAGCCAAGAGACCCAGTACTTC.

This chain uses TRBV9 with TRBJ2-7, with unresolved D. The CDR3 has 15 residues. Germline V lookup: CDR1 SGDLS, CDR2 YYNGEE. The V gene lost 4 bases and the J gene lost 5 bases, with 19 bases spanning the gap. The CDR3 DNA follows: TGTGCCAGCAGCTCATATGACGTAGTTGACAACGAGCAGTACTTC. Protein product: CASSSYDVVDNEQYF.

Many counts were recorded for this clonotype. The V call is TRBV5-5, the J call TRBJ2-5; tentative D call: TRBD2 (6 bases). The CDR3 contains 14 residues. The ends were cut back, 4 bases at V and 5 bases at J, with 15 bases in the middle. Germline V gene data show CDR1 as SGHKS and CDR2 as YYEKEE (reference sequence). The DNA of the CDR3 is TGTGCCAGCAGCACCGCCCTAGCGTGGGAGACCCAGTACTTC. Translation gives CASSTALAWETQYF.

For this clonotype: A junction boundary mismatches the germline segment, possibly from a read error. V and J are TRBV10-3 and TRBJ2-7; no definite D call. CDR3 size: 14 residues. Per germline, CDR1 ENHRY and CDR2 SYGVKD. The CDR3, as DNA: TGTGCCATCAGGTCGTTAGAGGCGAACTACGAACAGTACTTC. This gives the protein CAIRSLEANYEQYF.

Only a few counts were recorded for this clonotype. J is TRBJ1-2 and V is TRBV7-9; D perhaps matches TRBD1 (5 bases). The CDR3 covers 12 residues. Trimming left V 7 bases short and J 4 bases short, with 10 bases between. The germline V gene encodes CDR1 SEHNR and CDR2 FQNEAQ (reference sequence). The CDR3 is CASTPGTYGYTF. The CDR3 DNA reads TGTGCCAGCACCCCCGGGACCTATGGCTACACCTTC.

A remark on this clonotype: Its ends do not fully match the called genes, so a read error is possible. The chain has TRBV24-1 and TRBJ1-2; tentatively, D is TRBD1 (5 bases). This CDR3 has 15 residues. Germline assignment: CDR1 KGHDR and CDR2 SFDVKD. This CDR3 reads CASSLEFKGNYGYTF. As DNA, the CDR3 is TGTGCCAGCAGTTTGGAGTTCAAGGGGAACTATGGCTACACCTTC.

This clonotype was counted at least ten times. The chain recombines TRBV6-5 with TRBJ2-7, with D perhaps being TRBD1 or TRBD2 (5 bases each). Germline values: CDR1 MNHEY, CDR2 SVGAGI. V dropped 5 bases and J dropped 5 bases, with 16 bases sitting between them. This CDR3 spans 14 amino acids. In DNA form, the CDR3 reads TGTGCCAGCAGTAAGGGACGGATGAGGAACGAGCAGTACTTC. This sequence encodes CASSKGRMRNEQYF.

The rearrangement uses TRBV6-5 and TRBJ1-5; no definite D call. The germline V and J ends were trimmed by 2 bases and 4 bases, with 6 bases remaining between them. Per the germline V gene, CDR1 is MNHEY and CDR2 is SVGAGI. The CDR3 is made up of 13 amino acids. The CDR3 sequence is CASSYVSNQPQHF. CDR3 DNA: TGTGCCAGCAGTTACGTCAGTAATCAGCCCCAGCATTTT.

The CDR3: CSAARGTGGGELFF. The CDR3 DNA is TGCAGTGCTGCACGCGGGACAGGGGGCGGGGAGCTGTTTTTT. The chain combines TRBV20-1 with TRBJ2-2, with 11 bases fitting TRBD1. CDR3 length: 14 residues. Germline V CDR1 and CDR2: DFQATT, SNEGSKA (reference sequence). The V segment lost 5 bases and the J segment 7 bases; nucleotides outside the gene matches: 6.

The count of this clonotype is one. The chain recombines TRBV5-8 with TRBJ2-2; 8 bases are shared with TRBD1. In germline, CDR1 is SGHTS, CDR2 YDEGEE. Trimming took 1 base from V and 7 from J; bases not matched to a gene: 6. This CDR3 has 15 amino acids. The CDR3 is CASSLWQGAIGELFF. The CDR3 DNA sequence: TGTGCCAGCAGCTTGTGGCAGGGGGCAATCGGGGAGCTGTTTTTT.

This clonotype was counted only a few times. V gene TRBV6-5 combines with J gene TRBJ2-2; 12 bases align to TRBD2. This CDR3 has 20 amino acids. Germline trimming cut 2 bases from V and 1 base from J; bases unmatched to any gene: 11. Per germline, CDR1 MNHEY and CDR2 SVGAGI. Written as DNA, the CDR3 is TGTGCCAGCAGTTACCATCCGGGACTAGCGGGCCGTTGGAACACCGGGGAGCTGTTTTTT. Translated, it gives CASSYHPGLAGRWNTGELFF.

This clonotype was seen ten or more times. V usage is TRBV29-1 and J usage is TRBJ1-2; D remains unclear. The length of the CDR3 is 12 residues. V lost 5 bases and J lost 3, with 10 bases in between. Germline CDR1 and CDR2: SQVTM and ANQGSEA. CDR3 DNA: TGCAGCGTTTCAGACCTCGACTATGGCTACACCTTC. Translating gives CSVSDLDYGYTF.